The 32 T cell receptor beta chains presented below share a single source sample, sequenced in a study of regulatory T cells in long-lasting Graves disease. Building the TCR beta libraries relied on iRepertoire HTBI primers, and CDR3 regions underwent Arm-PCR. TCRdb reanalysed the multiplex PCR reads using MiXCR and keeps one entry per CDR3 protein. The table has hundreds of thousands of distinct CDR3 sequences, around 15% seen once. Time point reported: newly diagnosed GD, antithyroid drugs for less than 3 months. RNA isolated from PBMCs was used to make the TCR library. The specimen comprised peripheral blood mononuclear cells (PBMCs), sampled at new diagnosis, from a patient treated with antithyroid drugs. The receptor set was obtained from a female donor with Graves disease.

The rearrangement uses TRBV12-3 or TRBV12-4 and TRBJ1-1; D is unresolved. This CDR3 is built from 13 residues. The V and J ends lost 5 bases and 4 bases respectively, with 11 bases between them. The CDR3 region is CASSRSAITEAFF. CDR3 in DNA: TGTGCCAGCAGTCGTTCAGCCATCACTGAAGCTTTCTTT.

The sample holds many counts of this clonotype. CDR3 in DNA: TGTGCCAGCAGCTTGGCCCTAGATTCACCCCTCCACTTT. It translates to CASSLALDSPLHF. The chain recombines TRBV5-5 with TRBJ1-6; D unresolved. The CDR3 contains 13 residues. Deletions cut 0 bases from V and 8 bases from J, with 6 bases between. CDR1 SGHKS and CDR2 YYEKEE come from the germline V gene (reference sequence). The full variable domain, its missing parts supplied by reference TRBV5-5 and TRBJ1-6, is DAGVTQSPTHLIKTRGQQVTLRCSPISGHKSVSWYQQVLGQGPQFIFQYYEKEERGRGNFPDRFSARQFPNYSSELNVNALLLGDSALYLCASSLALDSPLHFGNGTRLTVT.

This clonotype was seen repeatedly, ten times or more. This CDR3 is CSVEGSDLYNEQFF. CDR3 in DNA: TGCAGCGTTGAAGGATCAGATCTCTACAATGAGCAGTTCTTC. The chain carries TRBV29-1 and TRBJ2-1, with no clear D. Germline V CDR1 and CDR2: SQVTM, ANQGSEA. This CDR3 region has 14 residues. The V end lost 1 base, the J end lost 3 bases, and 10 bases lay between the germline ends.

This clonotype was seen repeatedly, ten times or more. The V gene is TRBV12-3 or TRBV12-4, the J gene TRBJ2-5; 7 positions match TRBD2. J lost 4 bases, V lost 5 bases, and 7 bases had no gene match. The CDR3 is 14 residues long. The CDR3 loop is CASSAGTNRETQYF. CDR3 in DNA: TGTGCCAGCAGTGCCGGGACTAATCGAGAGACCCAGTACTTC.

V usage is TRBV19 and J usage is TRBJ1-6; the match to TRBD1 covers 9 bases. V dropped 5 bases and J dropped 7; count of bases not matched to a gene: 6. CDR3 length: 15 amino acids. Germline V lookup: CDR1 LNHDA, CDR2 SQIVND (reference sequence). CDR3 residues: CASSGDRGGNSPLHF. In DNA, the CDR3 is TGTGCCAGTAGTGGAGACAGGGGGGGAAATTCACCCCTCCACTTT.

This clonotype was recorded many times. V and J are TRBV7-9 and TRBJ1-5; 7 nucleotides match TRBD1. The V gene's germline CDR1 is SEHNR and CDR2 FQNEAQ (reference sequence). J was trimmed by 1 base and V by 3 bases; bases with no gene match: 18. The CDR3 runs to 20 residues. In DNA form, the CDR3 reads TGTGCCAGCAGCTTCGGGACAGTGGGCGGGGCGAGGGACAGCAATCAGCCCCAGCATTTT. Protein product: CASSFGTVGGARDSNQPQHF.

Concerning this clonotype itself: One base away lies a much larger clone, so this may be a sequencing read error. The chain carries TRBV7-3 and TRBJ2-5; TRBD1 might be the D (5 bases). Germline V gene sequence: CDR1 SGHTA, CDR2 FQGTGA. The CDR3 is made up of 13 amino acids. Written as DNA, the CDR3 is TGTACCAGCAGTGATGACAGCCAAGAGACCCAGTACTTC. It encodes CTSSDDSQETQYF.

In its sample, this clonotype was seen many times. J is TRBJ1-6 and V is TRBV28, with D perhaps TRBD1 (6 bases). This CDR3 region has 14 residues. Germline values: CDR1 MDHEN, CDR2 SYDVKM. Trimming pared 4 bases from V and 8 bases from J, leaving 12 bases between. The chain's CDR3 is CASSSHRADSPLHF. In DNA, the CDR3 is TGTGCCAGCAGTTCCCACAGGGCAGATTCACCCCTCCACTTT.

This chain connects TRBV4-3 to TRBJ1-1; maybe TRBD1 (5 bases). Trimming stripped 4 bases from V and 1 base from J, with 13 bases between. The CDR3 sequence is 15 residues long. CDR1 is LGHNA, CDR2 YSLEER, per germline. The CDR3 spells CASSRSQDRNTEAFF. The DNA of the CDR3 is TGCGCCAGCAGCCGGTCACAGGATCGGAACACTGAAGCTTTCTTT.

The rearrangement uses TRBV20-1 and TRBJ2-2; TRBD2 is a possible D gene (5 bases). This CDR3 region has 16 residues. From germline, CDR1 is DFQATT and CDR2 SNEGSKA (reference sequence). Trimming pared 0 bases from V and 4 bases from J, leaving 15 bases between. The CDR3 loop reads CSARDLGGSITGELFF. Here the CDR3 DNA reads TGCAGTGCTAGAGATCTGGGCGGGTCTATCACCGGGGAGCTGTTTTTT.

This clonotype occurred a few times. This chain links TRBV7-2 with TRBJ2-5; a weak D match, TRBD1 (6 bases). Germline V gene lookup returns CDR1 SGHTA and CDR2 FQGNSA. Trimming stripped 8 bases from V and 2 bases from J, with 15 bases between. The CDR3 has 14 amino acids. Written as DNA, the CDR3 is TGTGCCAGCGGAAAAGACAGGAGACAAGAGACCCAGTACTTC. This encodes CASGKDRRQETQYF.

This clonotype was counted ten times or more. The V and J genes are TRBV12-5 and TRBJ1-5, with D hard to call. V lost 9 bases, J lost 6 bases, and 9 bases lay in between. The CDR3 is 11 residues long. Germline V gene data show CDR1 as LGHNT and CDR2 as FRNRAP. DNA for the CDR3: TGTGCTAGAACCTTTATTCAGCCCCAGCATTTT. Translating gives CARTFIQPQHF. Based on the CDR3 plus reference TRBV12-5 and TRBJ1-5, the full variable domain is DARVTQTPRHKVTEMGQEVTMRCQPILGHNTVFWYRQTMMQGLELLAYFRNRAPLDDSGMPKDRFSAEMPDATLATLKIQPSEPRDSAVYFCARTFIQPQHFGDGTRLSIL.

This clonotype was counted at least ten times. J is TRBJ2-7 and V is TRBV24-1, with unresolved D. Germline V lookup: CDR1 KGHDR, CDR2 SFDVKD. The CDR3 is 16 amino acids. Trimming left V 0 bases short and J 2 bases short, with 13 bases between. The CDR3 region has the DNA TGTGCCACCAGTGATTTGCCCTATGGCGTGACCTACGAGCAGTACTTC. This sequence encodes CATSDLPYGVTYEQYF.

As concerns this clonotype: A much larger clone sits a single nucleotide away, making a read error possible. The rearrangement uses TRBV6-2 or TRBV6-3 and TRBJ1-1; TRBD1 is a possible D gene (6 bases). Germline CDR1 MNHEY, CDR2 SVGEGT. CDR3 length equals 15 residues. CDR3 region: CVSSYSGGIGTEAFF. CDR3 nucleotide sequence: TGTGTCAGCAGTTACTCCGGGGGCATCGGCACTGAAGCTTTCTTT.

The table lists this clonotype with many counts. The rearrangement joins TRBV15 to TRBJ1-6; 10 bases are a match to TRBD1. The V and J ends lost 0 bases and 9 bases, in that order; junction bases with no gene match: 5. This CDR3 region has 16 residues. From germline, CDR1 is LNHNV and CDR2 YYDKDF (reference sequence). The CDR3 DNA reads TGTGCCACCAGCAGAGAAGGGGGGACAGGGGTTTCACCCCTCCACTTT. Amino acids: CATSREGGTGVSPLHF.

This clonotype was seen at least ten times. The chain couples TRBV20-1 to TRBJ2-7; 8 positions match TRBD2. This CDR3 spans 17 amino acids. V shed 5 bases, J shed 5 bases, and the junction held 20 bases outside the gene matches. Germline CDR1 reads DFQATT; CDR2 reads SNEGSKA (reference sequence). In DNA form, the CDR3 reads TGCAGTGCTCTTGATGTGCCGGGAGGGAATCTCGGGAACGAGCAGTACTTC. Its protein product is CSALDVPGGNLGNEQYF.

This rearrangement joins TRBV10-3 to TRBJ2-1, with TRBD2 identical over 7 bases. Losses at the gene ends were 7 bases for V and 4 bases for J; bases not matched to a gene: 7. In germline, CDR1 is ENHRY, CDR2 SYGVKD. CDR3 length: 14 amino acids. CDR3 in DNA: TGTGCCATCATGCGGGAGCGTGGGTACAATGAGCAGTTCTTC. The encoded protein is CAIMRERGYNEQFF.

The table lists this clonotype with many counts. The chain is built from TRBV2 and TRBJ2-7; D uncertain. The CDR3 has 11 residues. Germline V gives CDR1 SNHLY, CDR2 FYNNEI. V was shortened by 10 bases and J by 2 bases, with 9 bases between the two germline ends. The CDR3 DNA follows: TGTGCCACCGGAGATCCCTACGAGCAGTACTTC. Residues: CATGDPYEQYF.

The sample holds many counts of this clonotype. The chain uses TRBV5-5 and TRBJ2-7; 8 bases are shared with TRBD1. The CDR3 contains 14 residues. V lost 5 bases, J lost 0 bases, and 4 bases stayed unmatched. From germline, CDR1 is SGHKS and CDR2 YYEKEE (reference sequence). The CDR3 nucleotides are TGTGCCAGCAGGTCGGGACAGGACTCCTACGAGCAGTACTTC. It is translated as CASRSGQDSYEQYF.

This clonotype turned up a few times. The V call is TRBV12-3 or TRBV12-4, the J call TRBJ2-1, with D possibly TRBD1 on 6 matching bases. CDR3 length equals 17 residues. V was cut by 6 bases and J by 3 bases, with 21 bases left in between. CDR3 residues: CASSHHRWVGGYNEQFF. CDR3 in DNA: TGTGCCAGCAGCCACCACAGATGGGTAGGGGGCTACAATGAGCAGTTCTTC.

In its sample, this clonotype was seen many times. The chain uses TRBV20-1 and TRBJ1-2; D unresolved. This CDR3 has 12 residues. Germline CDR1 and CDR2: DFQATT and SNEGSKA (reference sequence). The germline V and J ends were trimmed by 4 bases and 3 bases, with 9 bases remaining between them. CDR3 amino acids: CSAIGTDYGYTF. In DNA, the CDR3 is TGCAGTGCTATAGGTACGGACTATGGCTACACCTTC.

The V gene is TRBV19, the J gene TRBJ2-6; D tentatively reads TRBD1 or TRBD2 (6 bases each). Germline V gene lookup returns CDR1 LNHDA and CDR2 SQIVND (reference sequence). The CDR3 is 17 residues long. The V and J ends lost 5 bases and 0 bases respectively, with 14 bases between them. The CDR3 coding sequence is TGTGCCAGTAGTCCGGGGGCCCCAAGCTCTGGGGCCAACGTCCTGACTTTC. As protein: CASSPGAPSSGANVLTF. Looking up the rest from reference TRBV19 and TRBJ2-6 gives the full variable domain: DGGITQSPKYLFRKEGQNVTLSCEQNLNHDAMYWYRQDPGQGLRLIYYSQIVNDFQKGDIAEGYSVSREKKESFPLTVTSAQKNPTAFYLCASSPGAPSSGANVLTFGAGSRLTVL.

The chain combines TRBV5-1 with TRBJ1-3; 8 positions match TRBD1. This CDR3 has 14 amino acids. Germline V gene lookup returns CDR1 SGHRS and CDR2 YFSETQ. V gave up 4 bases and J gave up 4 bases; unmatched junction bases: 4. This CDR3 reads CASSQTGVGNTIYF. In DNA, the CDR3 is TGCGCCAGCAGCCAGACAGGGGTCGGAAACACCATATATTTT.

This clonotype has just a few counts. V gene TRBV11-2 combines with J gene TRBJ2-7, with a tentative D call TRBD1 (6 bases). Germline V gene lookup returns CDR1 SGHAT and CDR2 FQNNGV. The ends were cut back, 2 bases at V and 4 bases at J, with 15 bases in the middle. The CDR3 extends over 15 amino acids. For the CDR3, the DNA is TGTGCCAGCAGCTTAAACCCTACAGGGATGTACGAGCAGTACTTC. Protein product: CASSLNPTGMYEQYF.

Ten or more counts support this clonotype. The chain combines TRBV3-1 with TRBJ1-1; D gene unclear. The ends were cut back, 1 base at V and 1 base at J, with 10 bases in the middle. From germline, CDR1 is LGHDT and CDR2 YNNKEL (reference sequence). This CDR3 has 15 amino acids. The CDR3 DNA sequence: TGTGCCAGCAGCCAAGTCAGACTGACGAACACTGAAGCTTTCTTT. Protein sequence: CASSQVRLTNTEAFF.

This chain links TRBV12-3 or TRBV12-4 with TRBJ1-2, with 8 bases identical to TRBD1. Trimming removed 10 bases from V and 3 bases from J; junction bases left unmatched: 16. CDR3 length: 16 amino acids. The CDR3 DNA is TGTGCCACTACTGGACAGGGACGAGGGCTTCACTATGGCTACACCTTC. Amino acids: CATTGQGRGLHYGYTF.

The chain uses TRBV7-9 and TRBJ2-1; D may be TRBD1 (6 bases). CDR1 is SEHNR and CDR2 is FQNEAQ in the germline V gene (reference sequence). The CDR3 has 14 amino acids. Trimming pared 3 bases from V and 7 bases from J, leaving 13 bases between. CDR3 protein: CASSLRGLMNEQFF. CDR3 DNA sequence: TGTGCCAGCAGCTTGAGGGGGTTGATGAATGAGCAGTTCTTC.

Many counts were recorded for this clonotype. The rearrangement joins TRBV20-1 to TRBJ1-5; D remains unclear. V was trimmed by 3 bases and J by 6 bases, leaving 18 bases between them. This CDR3 spans 15 amino acids. Germline lookup yields CDR1 DFQATT and CDR2 SNEGSKA (reference sequence). CDR3 bases: TGCAGTGCTAGGAGCCTACAAGTTTTGAGTCAGCCCCAGCATTTT. Its protein is CSARSLQVLSQPQHF.

Many counts were recorded for this clonotype. Written as DNA, the CDR3 is TGCAGTGCTCATCGGGGCGGCACAGATACGCAGTATTTT. This gives the protein CSAHRGGTDTQYF. The rearrangement uses TRBV20-1 and TRBJ2-3; tentatively, D is TRBD1 or TRBD2 (5 bases each). With 5 bases removed from V and 1 base from J, the gap between germline ends came to 10 bases. CDR3 length: 13 amino acids. The germline gives CDR1 DFQATT, CDR2 SNEGSKA (reference sequence).

This clonotype has at least ten counts. This chain joins TRBV6-1 and TRBJ1-1, with a weak D call TRBD1 (5 bases). CDR3 length: 15 amino acids. V lost 7 bases to trimming and J lost 5 bases, with 20 bases between them. The germline V gene encodes CDR1 MNHNS and CDR2 SASEGT. The CDR3 DNA reads TGTGCCAGCACCCCCTGGGGGGGAGGGATGACTGAAGCTTTCTTT. This gives the protein CASTPWGGGMTEAFF.

This clonotype was picked up many times. This CDR3 is CASRPSGASYEQYF. CDR3 DNA sequence: TGTGCCAGCAGGCCGTCCGGGGCGTCCTACGAGCAGTACTTC. The chain employs TRBV6-1 and TRBJ2-7, with D tentatively TRBD1 or TRBD2 (5 bases each). Germline V gene lookup returns CDR1 MNHNS and CDR2 SASEGT. With 6 bases removed from V and 1 base from J, the gap between germline ends came to 13 bases. The length of the CDR3 is 14 residues.

This CDR3 reads CAWSGIPGGVNTEAFF. As DNA, the CDR3 is TGTGCCTGGAGTGGAATCCCAGGGGGCGTGAACACTGAAGCTTTCTTT. This sequence joins TRBV30 and TRBJ1-1; 8 nucleotides align to TRBD1. V lost 1 base and J lost 0; bases outside the gene matches: 7. The germline CDR1 and CDR2 sequences are GTSNPN and SVGIG (reference sequence). CDR3 size: 16 residues. Full variable domain (rest looked up from reference TRBV30 and TRBJ1-1): SQTIHQWPATLVQPVGSPLSLECTVEGTSNPNLYWYRQAAGRGLQLLFYSVGIGQISSEVPQNLSASRPQDRQFILSSKKLLLSDSGFYLCAWSGIPGGVNTEAFFGQGTRLTVV.